This T cell receptor (beta chain) was identified during a study of immune characterization of retroperitoneal liposarcoma (dated by TCRdb to the late 2010s). The CDR3 starts with the cysteine, ends with the phenylalanine, and has 15 residues. The DNA shown is the 45-base CDR3, in frame from base 1. According to the germline V gene, CDR1 reads MNHNS and CDR2 reads SASEGT. Trimming removed 9 bases from V and 13 bases from J; the gene matches leave 21 bases unexplained. The library was obtained by PCR. The instrument was a NextSeq 500. In TCRdb, the public reads were trimmed at Q25 with fastp and aligned with MiXCR, with productive beta chains retained. For every CDR3 protein sequence, its rows merge into one entry that carries the most common genes and DNA. Across this sample there are 12,000 or so distinct CDR3 sequences, with roughly 30% seen only once. The leading ten clones occupy around a tenth of the sample.

This clonotype has only a few counts. Its antigen is unknown. No qualities accompany the bases; no much larger clone lies one base away. Sequencing was performed on tumor tissue. The sequence came from a female donor with retroperitoneal liposarcoma. The rearranged chain carries TRBV6-1 and TRBJ2-4, and TRBD2 matches 7 of the central bases. The CDR3 amino acid sequence is: CASSGGRSLWNEQYF. The nucleotides are TGTGCCAGTTCGGGCGGGAGATCTCTTTGGAATGAGCAGTACTTC.